This section outlines one TCR beta chain sequence together with its context. Its antigen is still unknown. These data originate in a study of T cell clones after liver transplantation. Study-wide context: Samples came from ITN030ST, which attempted immunosuppression withdrawal within 2 years of liver transplantation. Standard immunosuppression, with no induction, continued until 12-24 months after transplant. Study-wide findings and caveats: Post-transplant, graft-donor-reactive CD4 TCRbeta sequences in blood dropped significantly in most of the 8 subjects.

The protocol was immunoSEQ multiplex PCR, while the TCRdb copy is restricted to in-frame clones and leaves out a portion. The data contain fewer than 65,000 clones, roughly nine tenths of them singletons. Germline lookup yields CDR1 MGHRA and CDR2 YSYEKL. The CDR3 consists of 13 residues. The germline V and J ends were trimmed by 3 bases and 3 bases, with 9 bases remaining between them. The TCR comes from a human patient who received a liver transplant. Some T cells may trace back to the graft donor. The chain links TRBV4-1 to TRBJ2-7, with D perhaps being TRBD1 or TRBD2 (5 bases each). Sequencing was performed on CD8+ T cells from blood, taken 12 months after liver transplant. The DNA of the CDR3 is TGCGCCAGCAGCCAGACTACAGGCTACGAGCAGTACTTC. This sequence encodes CASSQTTGYEQYF.